Each of the 18 T cell receptor beta chains below was sequenced from the same sample in a study of spatial heterogeneity in lung cancer (dated by TCRdb to between 2018 and 2020). The method behind the library was 5' RACE. The sample was run on a NextSeq 500. TCRdb trimmed public reads at Q25 via fastp, called clones via MiXCR and kept in-frame beta chains. Every distinct CDR3 protein forms one entry, paired with its most common genes and DNA. The sample table shows some 100,000 distinct CDR3 sequences, and about 12% are seen once. Over 40% of the sample comes from the top ten. The time point label here, explained by the study, means: sample taken at primary tumor resection. Here the sequenced sample was PBMCs, taken at surgery. These receptor sequences come from a male donor with early-stage non-small cell lung cancer.

This clonotype was picked up many times. This sequence joins TRBV27 and TRBJ2-7; D not certain. The CDR3 extends over 16 amino acids. Germline V gene sequence: CDR1 MNHEY, CDR2 SMNVEV (reference sequence). The V end lost 0 bases, the J end lost 0 bases, and 12 bases lay between the germline ends. CDR3 bases: TGTGCCAGCAGTTTATCATTTCAGAGGAGCTCCTACGAGCAGTACTTC. Its translation is CASSLSFQRSSYEQYF.

This clonotype was picked up a small number of times. The chain combines TRBV3-1 with TRBJ2-7, with D perhaps matching TRBD1 or TRBD2 (5 bases each). With 0 bases removed from V and 4 bases from J, the gap between germline ends came to 16 bases. This CDR3 spans 16 amino acids. The germline gives CDR1 LGHDT, CDR2 YNNKEL (reference sequence). CDR3 sequence reads: CASSQDKVPGQYEQYF. The CDR3 nucleotides read TGTGCCAGCAGCCAAGATAAGGTGCCGGGGCAATACGAGCAGTACTTC.

This clonotype was seen only a few times. The rearrangement joins TRBV7-9 to TRBJ1-2, with D unresolved. The germline V and J ends were trimmed by 1 base and 4 bases, with 22 bases remaining between them. CDR3 size: 18 residues. CDR1 SEHNR and CDR2 FQNEAQ come from the germline V gene (reference sequence). CDR3 in amino acids: CASSLVMSVRETSYGYTF. In DNA form, the CDR3 reads TGTGCCAGCAGCTTAGTAATGTCGGTAAGGGAGACCTCCTATGGCTACACCTTC.

This clonotype was seen only a few times. The gene calls are TRBV20-1 and TRBJ1-6; D remains unclear. This CDR3 is 14 amino acids long. Germline lookup yields CDR1 DFQATT and CDR2 SNEGSKA (reference sequence). The V and J ends lost 6 bases and 1 base respectively, with 10 bases between them. CDR3 loop: CSASTLSYNSPLHF. The CDR3 coding sequence is TGCAGTGCGTCGACGCTATCCTATAATTCACCCCTCCACTTT.

This rearrangement joins TRBV5-1 to TRBJ2-3, with no clear D. Germline V gives CDR1 SGHRS, CDR2 YFSETQ. V gave up 2 bases and J gave up 1 base, with 8 bases separating them. The CDR3 loop spans 14 amino acids. The CDR3 reads CASSFGPRTDTQYF. As DNA, the CDR3 is TGCGCCAGCAGCTTCGGACCCCGCACAGATACGCAGTATTTT.

This rearrangement joins TRBV30 to TRBJ2-3; 9 positions agree with TRBD1. The CDR3 loop spans 12 amino acids. CDR1 GTSNPN and CDR2 SVGIG come from the germline V gene (reference sequence). With 1 base clipped from V and 8 bases from J, the junction kept 1 base outside the gene matches. CDR3 residues: CAWSGQGVTQYF. In nucleotides, the CDR3 is TGTGCCTGGAGTGGACAGGGGGTTACGCAGTATTTT.

This chain connects TRBV7-9 to TRBJ2-3; D remains unclear. The CDR3 sequence is 12 residues long. CDR1 SEHNR and CDR2 FQNEAQ come from the germline V gene (reference sequence). Trimming took 3 bases from V and 7 from J, leaving 8 bases between them. The CDR3 loop is CASSFIEYTQYF. In nucleotides, the CDR3 is TGTGCCAGCAGCTTCATAGAATATACGCAGTATTTT.

This clonotype was detected only a few times. The rearrangement joins TRBV6-2 or TRBV6-3 to TRBJ1-5, with 8 bases lining up with TRBD1. The CDR3 length is 14 residues. From germline, CDR1 is MNHEY and CDR2 SVGEGT. Trimming at V came to 5 bases and at J to 7 bases, leaving 7 bases not matched to a gene. The CDR3 bases are TGTGCCAGCAGTCTCGGGACAGGATGGCAGCCCCAGCATTTT. Protein: CASSLGTGWQPQHF.

This clonotype turned up a few times. CDR3 loop: CSARDLTEPNTEAFF. The CDR3 DNA follows: TGCAGTGCTAGAGATCTTACAGAGCCGAACACTGAAGCTTTCTTT. V is TRBV20-1 and J is TRBJ1-1; D unresolved. This CDR3 comprises 15 residues. Trimming cost V 0 bases and J 1 base, with 12 bases left between them. The germline V gene has CDR1 DFQATT and CDR2 SNEGSKA (reference sequence).

This chain uses TRBV3-1 with TRBJ1-1; D possibly corresponds to TRBD1 (5 bases). Trimming cost V 4 bases and J 0 bases, with 18 bases left between them. The CDR3 spans 17 residues. The V gene's germline CDR1 is LGHDT and CDR2 YNNKEL (reference sequence). The CDR3 nucleotides read TGTGCCAGCAGCCCCTCGGGGCCAGGAGGGGTGAACACTGAAGCTTTCTTT. It translates to CASSPSGPGGVNTEAFF.

This clonotype was observed once. The chain is built from TRBV6-1 and TRBJ1-1; no clear D gene. The germline V and J ends were trimmed by 7 bases and 0 bases, with 12 bases remaining between them. This CDR3 comprises 14 residues. Looked up from germline, CDR1 is MNHNS and CDR2 is SASEGT. The CDR3 reads CASTGPPLNTEAFF. CDR3 bases: TGTGCCAGCACCGGGCCCCCACTGAACACTGAAGCTTTCTTT.

This clonotype was seen only a few times. The V and J genes are TRBV15 and TRBJ2-3, with a tentative D call TRBD2 (6 bases). The CDR3 spans 15 residues. Deletions cut 0 bases from V and 2 bases from J, with 9 bases between. Germline CDR1 reads LNHNV; CDR2 reads YYDKDF (reference sequence). As DNA, the CDR3 is TGTGCCACCAGCAGAGATGGGGGGAACACAGATACGCAGTATTTT. Residues: CATSRDGGNTDTQYF.

The CDR3 nucleotides read TGTGCCAGCAGTATAGGGGGGATCGGCACAGATACGCAGTATTTT. This sequence encodes CASSIGGIGTDTQYF. The rearrangement uses TRBV28 and TRBJ2-3; D possibly uses TRBD1 or TRBD2 (6 bases each). Germline V CDR1 and CDR2: MDHEN, SYDVKM. The CDR3 consists of 15 residues. V was trimmed by 5 bases and J by 1 base, leaving 13 bases between them.

Many counts were recorded for this clonotype. CDR3 sequence reads: CSAHDRVGRNGYTF. Written as DNA, the CDR3 is TGCAGTGCCCACGACCGGGTCGGTAGGAATGGCTACACCTTC. V usage is TRBV20-1 and J usage is TRBJ1-2; no definite D call. The CDR3 has 14 amino acids. Germline-derived CDR1 and CDR2 are DFQATT and SNEGSKA (reference sequence). Trimming took 6 bases from V and 6 from J, leaving 20 bases between them.

The rearrangement links TRBV3-1 to TRBJ1-1; D call uncertain. V was shortened by 0 bases and J by 10 bases, with 12 bases between the two germline ends. This CDR3 contains 13 residues. Germline assignment: CDR1 LGHDT and CDR2 YNNKEL (reference sequence). CDR3 sequence (DNA): TGTGCCAGCAGCCAAGAAAAGAGGGAAGGAGCTTTCTTT. Its translation: CASSQEKREGAFF.

In its sample, this clonotype was seen many times. The genes are TRBV5-1 and TRBJ2-5, with D perhaps TRBD1 or TRBD2 (6 bases each). In germline, CDR1 is SGHRS, CDR2 YFSETQ. V dropped 0 bases and J dropped 5 bases, with 14 bases sitting between them. The length of the CDR3 is 15 residues. The CDR3 DNA follows: TGCGCCAGCAGCTTGGACTGGGGGGCGCGGGAGACCCAGTACTTC. Encoded protein: CASSLDWGARETQYF. The full variable domain, in which reference TRBV5-1 and TRBJ2-5 provide the parts outside the CDR3, is KAGVTQTPRYLIKTRGQQVTLSCSPISGHRSVSWYQQTPGQGLQFLFEYFSETQRNKGNFPGRFSGRQFSNSRSEMNVSTLELGDSALYLCASSLDWGARETQYFGPGTRLLVL.

This clonotype has a handful of counts. This rearrangement joins TRBV5-5 to TRBJ2-2; a weak D match, TRBD2 (5 bases). Trimming cost V 4 bases and J 0 bases, with 16 bases left between them. The CDR3 totals 17 residues. Germline assignment: CDR1 SGHKS and CDR2 YYEKEE (reference sequence). The CDR3 coding sequence is TGTGCCAGCAGCACGTCCCCGTCGGGGACGAACACCGGGGAGCTGTTTTTT. It codes for CASSTSPSGTNTGELFF.

The chain is built from TRBV4-3 and TRBJ1-2; D gene ambiguous. This CDR3 comprises 15 residues. CDR1 and CDR2 from the germline V gene are LGHNA and YSLEER. V lost 4 bases and J lost 2, with 14 bases in between. The CDR3 loop reads CASSPSRNINYGYTF. In nucleotides, the CDR3 is TGCGCCAGCAGCCCGTCTCGCAATATCAACTATGGCTACACCTTC.